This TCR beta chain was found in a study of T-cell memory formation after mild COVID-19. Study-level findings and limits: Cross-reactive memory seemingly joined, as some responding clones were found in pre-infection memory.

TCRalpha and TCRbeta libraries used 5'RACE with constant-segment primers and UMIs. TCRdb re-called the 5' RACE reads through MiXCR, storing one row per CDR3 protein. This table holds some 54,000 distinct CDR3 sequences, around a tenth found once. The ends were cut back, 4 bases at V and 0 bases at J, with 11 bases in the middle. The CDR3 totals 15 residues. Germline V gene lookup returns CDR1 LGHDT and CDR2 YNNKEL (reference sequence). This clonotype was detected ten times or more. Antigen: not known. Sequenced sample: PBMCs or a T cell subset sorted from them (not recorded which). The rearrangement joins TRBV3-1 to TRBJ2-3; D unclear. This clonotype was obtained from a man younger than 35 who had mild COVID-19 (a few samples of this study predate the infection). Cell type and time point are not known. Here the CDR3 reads CASSRVVASTDTQYF. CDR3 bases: TGTGCCAGCAGCCGGGTTGTTGCTAGCACAGATACGCAGTATTTT.